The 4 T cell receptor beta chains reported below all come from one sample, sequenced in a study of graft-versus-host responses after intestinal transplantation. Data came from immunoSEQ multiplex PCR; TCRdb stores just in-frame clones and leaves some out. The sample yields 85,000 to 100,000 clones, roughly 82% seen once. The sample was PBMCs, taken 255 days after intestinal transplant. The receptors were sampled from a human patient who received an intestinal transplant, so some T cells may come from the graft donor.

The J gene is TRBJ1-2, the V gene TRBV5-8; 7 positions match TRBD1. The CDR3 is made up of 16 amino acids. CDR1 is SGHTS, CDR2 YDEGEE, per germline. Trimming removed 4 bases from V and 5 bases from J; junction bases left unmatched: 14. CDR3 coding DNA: TGTGCCAGCAGCCTGAGGGGGCAGGCAGTCGTATATGGCTACACCTTC. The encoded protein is CASSLRGQAVVYGYTF.

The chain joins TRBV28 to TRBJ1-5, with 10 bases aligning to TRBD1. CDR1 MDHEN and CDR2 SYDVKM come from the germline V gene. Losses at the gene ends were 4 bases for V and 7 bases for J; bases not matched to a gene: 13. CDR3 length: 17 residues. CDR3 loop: CASSWGDRGELGQPQHF. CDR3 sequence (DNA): TGTGCCAGCAGTTGGGGGGACAGGGGAGAATTGGGGCAGCCCCAGCATTTT.

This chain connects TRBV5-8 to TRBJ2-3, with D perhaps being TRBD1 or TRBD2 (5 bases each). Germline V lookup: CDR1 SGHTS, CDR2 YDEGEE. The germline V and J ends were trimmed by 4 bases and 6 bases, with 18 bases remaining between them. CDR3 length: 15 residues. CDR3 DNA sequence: TGTGCCAGCAGCCCAGGGACCGTAGCTCGGGATACGCAGTATTTT. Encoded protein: CASSPGTVARDTQYF.

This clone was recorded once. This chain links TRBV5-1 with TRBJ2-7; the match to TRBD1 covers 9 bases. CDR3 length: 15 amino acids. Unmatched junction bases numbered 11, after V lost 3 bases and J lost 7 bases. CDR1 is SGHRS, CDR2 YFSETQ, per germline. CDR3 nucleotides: TGCGCCAGCAGCTCCGACAGGGGGATCACAGGGGAGCAGTACTTC. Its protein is CASSSDRGITGEQYF.